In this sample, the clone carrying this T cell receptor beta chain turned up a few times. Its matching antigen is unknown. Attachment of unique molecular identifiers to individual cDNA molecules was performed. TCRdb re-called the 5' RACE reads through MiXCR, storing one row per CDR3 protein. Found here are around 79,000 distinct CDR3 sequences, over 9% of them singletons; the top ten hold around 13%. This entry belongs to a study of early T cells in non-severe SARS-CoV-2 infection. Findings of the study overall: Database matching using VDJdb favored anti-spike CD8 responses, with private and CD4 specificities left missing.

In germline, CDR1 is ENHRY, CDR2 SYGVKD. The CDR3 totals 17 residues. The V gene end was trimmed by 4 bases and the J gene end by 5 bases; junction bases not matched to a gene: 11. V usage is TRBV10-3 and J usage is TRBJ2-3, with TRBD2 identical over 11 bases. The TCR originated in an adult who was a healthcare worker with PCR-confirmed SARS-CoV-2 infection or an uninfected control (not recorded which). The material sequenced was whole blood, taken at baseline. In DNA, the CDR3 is TGTGCCATCAGTGGAAGCCTACTAGCGGGGGCGGTAGATACGCAGTATTTT. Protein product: CAISGSLLAGAVDTQYF.